The following is a T cell receptor beta chain sequence with its context. In the study's own analysis: Scientists estimated how many nucleated cells there were by amplifying reference gene primers. The method was immunoSEQ multiplex PCR; TCRdb's version includes in-frame clones alone and lacks a portion of them. V and J calls and clone size are copied from that table; D and trimming were computed from the DNA. Counted here are 300,000 or so clones, 70% to 90% occurring once; the ten biggest clones make up about 1.2%. Germline trimming cut 5 bases from V and 9 bases from J; bases unmatched to any gene: 11. CDR3 length: 16 residues. CDR1 is SGHTA, CDR2 FQGNSA, per germline. This sample was included in a study of blood T cell repertoires in COVID-19. The wider study: Material from acute and convalescent COVID-19 was sourced from the United States, Italy and Spain.

This chain joins TRBV7-2 and TRBJ1-4; 11 nucleotides match TRBD1. Sequencing was done on a sample of peripheral blood. The TCR comes from a man between 65 and 79 years old with acute or convalescent COVID-19. CDR3 coding DNA: TGTGCCAGCAGCCTTTCACCGGGACAGGGGGAGCAAAAACTGTTTTTT. This gives the protein CASSLSPGQGEQKLFF. The full variable domain, with the rest looked up from reference TRBV7-2 and TRBJ1-4, is GAGVSQSPSNKVTEKGKDVELRCDPISGHTALYWYRQSLGQGLEFLIYFQGNSAPDKSGLPSDRFSAERTGGSVSTLTIQRTQQEDSAVYLCASSLSPGQGEQKLFFGSGTQLSVL.